This TCR beta chain came from a study of shared clonotypes between healthy human individuals (dated by TCRdb to 2020 to 2021). Background on the whole study: A couple of women and three men aged 18 to 49 years were included in the cohort. Per donor, three plates each were used for CD4 naive and CD4 memory, two for CD8 naive, and one for CD8 memory. Blood TCR repertoires of roughly five healthy adults were deeply sequenced to estimate repertoire size and the extent of clonotype sharing between individuals. To increase sequencing depth and limit assay-specific biases, TCR repertoire library preparation and sequencing were carried out by different laboratories using diverse techniques. Leukapheresis yielded between about 0.85 and 10 billion PBMCs per donor. What the study reported, not specific to this receptor: Sampling was restricted to blood, and TCR repertoires in tissue are likely to differ from TCR repertoires in blood. Compared with non-shared clonotypes, clonotypes shared by all four sorted-subset donors had higher generation probabilities. Sharing across a handful of donors was observed for about 4.8% of naive CD4, 3.5% of naive CD8, about 2.3% of memory CD4, and around 0.44% of memory CD8 clonotypes. Rarefaction of sorted-subset datasets indicated incomplete sequencing despite the large sequencing depth. Larger estimated clonotype richness was generally found for naive subsets than for memory subsets. Pairwise subsampling indicated that sequencing depth was expected to affect the degree of clonotype sharing among donors. Because the study included a small number of donors, the genetic and exposure-history diversity represented was limited.

The cysteine opens and the phenylalanine closes a CDR3 of 13 amino acids. The entry retains the CDR3 DNA only, 39 bases that are in frame from base 1. In the germline V gene (reference sequence), CDR1 corresponds to LNHDA and CDR2 to SQIVND. Trimming costs V 5 bases and J 1 base, and their ends lie 8 bases apart. Using the deep immunoSEQ assay, multiplex PCR amplified TCR CDR3 regions from genomic DNA. Extracted genomic DNA from each cell subset was spread evenly across all wells of several immunoSEQ 96-well plates, with each plate serving as a replicate. For sorted subsets, roughly 200 ng genomic DNA, equal to tens of thousands of T cell genomes, was loaded into each replicate PCR. Purified libraries were quantified with a Qubit 3.0 fluorometer, sized on a Bioanalyzer 2100, and re-quantified with the KAPA Library Quantification kit. Every immunoSEQ 96-well plate was sequenced on a dedicated single-read 150-cycle Illumina NextSeq 550 flow cell. As for the authors' bioinformatics: Because the immunoSEQ output held only junctional sequences and lacked quality scores, the filtering could not match the filtering applied to full-length reads. Sequences were annotated with PyIR, a Python wrapper for IgBLAST v1.9, and V/J genes and CDR3 were assigned using IMGT germline references. Reads with weak V/J assignments (E-value above 1e-6), missing CDR3, stop codons, out-of-frame junctions, or ambiguous translated residues were removed. A V3J clonotype was defined by an identical inferred V gene, J gene, and CDR3 amino acid sequence. The percentage overlap between two repertoires was calculated by dividing the number of shared unique clonotypes by the size of the smaller repertoire. RTK rarefaction, the Chao1 estimator, and Recon v2.1 estimates of unobserved clonotypes were used to assess repertoire richness. Generation probabilities for all TCRbeta clonotypes obtained by the gDNA method from several donors were computed using OLGA. TCRdb holds this immuneACCESS table with in-frame rearrangements only. Some clones are missing; in checked studies, unresolved V genes explain under half, and the rest has no known cause. The V and J calls and clone size were taken over from that table, and D and trimming were inferred from the DNA. This sample lists some 1,100,000 clones; more than 75% were detected once. The ten largest clones add up to approximately 0.52% of the sample.

About this clone: It lacks a known antigen. No qualities accompany the bases; no much larger clone lies one base away.

The donors were healthy, HIV-negative adults with no recently reported acute infections or vaccinations. Every donor was a Caucasian adult residing in Nashville, Tennessee, USA. CD4+ T cells were enriched by magnetic negative selection; naive cells were then positively selected on CD45RA, and the negative fraction formed the memory subset. Blood was obtained by leukapheresis, after which PBMCs were separated by Ficoll-Histopaque density gradient centrifugation and cryopreserved in liquid nitrogen vapor phase. Purity and quantity of every magnetically sorted T cell population were checked by analytical flow cytometry. From each sorted fraction, genomic DNA was isolated and quantified by UV absorbance on a Nanodrop 2000c.

The sequence was collected from a man between 18 and 29 years old in good health. Some clones in this sample may be carry-over from other donors' samples. Sequencing was done on a sample of memory CD4+ T cells from PBMCs. In the paper's terms, the cell subset or site label means: CD45RA-negative fraction. This chain is built from TRBV19 and TRBJ1-1; the D gene is not confidently resolved. The nucleotide sequence is given as TGTGCCAGTAGTGCACAGCAGAACACTGAAGCTTTCTTT. Its translation is CASSAQQNTEAFF.